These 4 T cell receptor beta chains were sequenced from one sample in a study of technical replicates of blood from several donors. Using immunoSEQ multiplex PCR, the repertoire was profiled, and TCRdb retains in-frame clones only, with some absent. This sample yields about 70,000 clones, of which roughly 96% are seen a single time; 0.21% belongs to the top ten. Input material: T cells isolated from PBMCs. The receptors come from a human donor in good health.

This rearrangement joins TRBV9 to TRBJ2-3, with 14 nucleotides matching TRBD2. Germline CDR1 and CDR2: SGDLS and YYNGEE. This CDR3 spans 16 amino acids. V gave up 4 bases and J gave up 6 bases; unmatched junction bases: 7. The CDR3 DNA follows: TGTGCCAGCAGCCCCCGACTAGCGGGGGGGCTGGATACGCAGTATTTT. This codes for CASSPRLAGGLDTQYF.

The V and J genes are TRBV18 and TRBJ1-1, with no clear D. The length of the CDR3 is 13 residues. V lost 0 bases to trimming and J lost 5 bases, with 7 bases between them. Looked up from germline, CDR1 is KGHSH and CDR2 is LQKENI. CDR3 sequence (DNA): TGTGCCAGCTCACCACCCGGGAGGACTGAAGCTTTCTTT. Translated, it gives CASSPPGRTEAFF.

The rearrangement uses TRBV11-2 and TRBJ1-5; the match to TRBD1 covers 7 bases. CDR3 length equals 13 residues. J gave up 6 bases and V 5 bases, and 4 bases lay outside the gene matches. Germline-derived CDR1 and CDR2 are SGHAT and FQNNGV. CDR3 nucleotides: TGTGCCAGCAGCAGACAGGGAGGTCAGCCCCAGCATTTT. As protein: CASSRQGGQPQHF.

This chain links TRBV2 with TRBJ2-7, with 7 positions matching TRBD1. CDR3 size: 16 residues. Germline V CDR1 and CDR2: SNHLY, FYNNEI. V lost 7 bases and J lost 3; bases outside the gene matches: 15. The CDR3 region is CASKDIWTGRGYEQYF. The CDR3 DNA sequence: TGTGCCAGCAAAGATATCTGGACAGGAAGAGGCTACGAGCAGTACTTC.